These 29 T cell receptor beta chains came from one sample sequenced in a study of CD8 T cells in Susac syndrome. When the RNA was reverse transcribed, random hexamers were used with an input of roughly 0.45 to 1 ug. Each CDR3 protein gets one entry after TCRdb re-called the immunoSEQ multiplex PCR reads with MiXCR. The sample consists of around 200,000 distinct CDR3 sequences, 95% of them appearing once. Source material: CD4+ T cells from PBMCs. The receptors were sampled from a human donor with multiple sclerosis.

This clonotype appeared once. This chain uses TRBV3-1 with TRBJ2-2; TRBD2 might be the D (5 bases). The CDR3 has 13 residues. V shed 4 bases and J shed 7 bases, with 10 bases lying between them. Germline loops: CDR1 LGHDT, CDR2 YNNKEL (reference sequence). CDR3 loop: CASSPSAGGELFF. The CDR3 nucleotides read TGTGCCAGCAGCCCTAGTGCGGGCGGGGAGCTGTTTTTT.

The chain links TRBV19 to TRBJ2-5; D not resolved. The germline V and J ends were trimmed by 4 bases and 5 bases, with 8 bases remaining between them. The CDR3 runs to 12 residues. CDR1 is LNHDA and CDR2 is SQIVND in the germline V gene (reference sequence). Here the CDR3 DNA reads TGTGCCAGTAGTAGACGGACCGAGACCCAGTACTTC. It specifies CASSRRTETQYF.

This chain connects TRBV20-1 to TRBJ2-3; 11 nucleotides align to TRBD2. V dropped 3 bases and J dropped 2; count of bases not matched to a gene: 7. Germline V gives CDR1 DFQATT, CDR2 SNEGSKA (reference sequence). The CDR3 is 16 amino acids. CDR3 sequence: CSASLAGGQLTDTQYF. CDR3 sequence (DNA): TGCAGTGCTAGTTTAGCGGGGGGGCAACTCACAGATACGCAGTATTTT.

The chain is built from TRBV29-1 and TRBJ2-2, with D possibly being TRBD1 (6 bases). This CDR3 has 13 residues. Germline V gene lookup returns CDR1 SQVTM and CDR2 ANQGSEA. The germline V and J ends were trimmed by 6 bases and 1 base, with 9 bases remaining between them. The CDR3, as DNA: TGCAGCGTCAAGGGACAGAACACCGGGGAGCTGTTTTTT. Residues: CSVKGQNTGELFF.

This sequence joins TRBV5-1 and TRBJ1-1; D unresolved. V shed 5 bases and J shed 1 base, with 9 bases lying between them. The CDR3 length is 13 residues. Germline V CDR1 and CDR2: SGHRS, YFSETQ. The CDR3 DNA reads as TGCGCCAGCAGTTGGGCAAGGAACACTGAAGCTTTCTTT. This encodes CASSWARNTEAFF.

J is TRBJ2-3 and V is TRBV30; 7 positions match TRBD1. Germline V gene sequence: CDR1 GTSNPN, CDR2 SVGIG (reference sequence). After removal of 5 bases from V and 2 bases from J, the junction contained 10 bases not matched to a gene. There are 15 residues in the CDR3. CDR3 nucleotides: TGTGCCTGGGGGGGCCGGACAGGCCCCACAGATACGCAGTATTTT. This encodes CAWGGRTGPTDTQYF. Variable domain in full (rest from reference TRBV30 and TRBJ2-3): SQTIHQWPATLVQPVGSPLSLECTVEGTSNPNLYWYRQAAGRGLQLLFYSVGIGQISSEVPQNLSASRPQDRQFILSSKKLLLSDSGFYLCAWGGRTGPTDTQYFGPGTRLTVL.

The chain carries TRBV3-1 and TRBJ1-1; D perhaps matches TRBD1 (6 bases). Trimming pared 2 bases from V and 11 bases from J, leaving 15 bases between. This CDR3 spans 13 amino acids. Germline V gene sequence: CDR1 LGHDT, CDR2 YNNKEL (reference sequence). The CDR3 DNA reads TGTGCCAGCAGCCAATACGGGGGGGCTGCGGCTTTCTTT. Translated, it gives CASSQYGGAAAFF.

The chain carries TRBV2 and TRBJ2-5, with 10 positions matching TRBD2. The CDR3 is 16 residues long. The ends lost 7 bases at V and 5 bases at J; junction bases unmatched: 13. CDR1 is SNHLY and CDR2 is FYNNEI in the germline V gene. The CDR3 DNA is TGTGCCAGCACCCGAGGGAGCGGGGGGGCTTCGGAGACCCAGTACTTC. It is translated as CASTRGSGGASETQYF.

The chain joins TRBV5-6 to TRBJ2-4, with D unclear. CDR3 size: 17 residues. V lost 3 bases and J 0 bases, leaving 16 bases between the germline ends. The germline V gene has CDR1 SGHDT and CDR2 YYEEEE. The CDR3 nucleotides are TGTGCCAGCAGCTCTGTGCCGTTAAATGGAGCCAAAAACATTCAGTACTTC. This encodes CASSSVPLNGAKNIQYF.

The chain couples TRBV30 to TRBJ1-5; 8 bases are a match to TRBD1. Germline lookup yields CDR1 GTSNPN and CDR2 SVGIG (reference sequence). After removal of 3 bases from V and 0 bases from J, the junction contained 13 bases not matched to a gene. This CDR3 spans 18 amino acids. The CDR3 reads CAWRPGTGVSTSNQPQHF. The CDR3 DNA is TGTGCCTGGAGACCTGGGACAGGTGTTTCTACTAGCAATCAGCCCCAGCATTTT.

The chain couples TRBV30 to TRBJ2-7; 8 bases fit TRBD1. Germline V gene lookup returns CDR1 GTSNPN and CDR2 SVGIG (reference sequence). V dropped 5 bases and J dropped 5; count of bases not matched to a gene: 11. The CDR3 has 14 amino acids. The CDR3, as DNA: TGTGCCTGGGGGGCCGGACAGGGTTTCCACGAGCAGTACGTC. Translated, it gives CAWGAGQGFHEQYV.

The J gene is TRBJ1-1, the V gene TRBV6-5; D remains unclear. The CDR3 loop spans 14 amino acids. The V and J ends lost 0 bases and 4 bases respectively, with 9 bases between them. CDR1 and CDR2 from the germline V gene are MNHEY and SVGAGI. CDR3 bases: TGTGCCAGCAGTTACTCGACTTGGCTCACTGAAGCTTTCTTT. This translates into CASSYSTWLTEAFF.

This sequence joins TRBV3-1 and TRBJ2-4; D unclear. The germline gives CDR1 LGHDT, CDR2 YNNKEL (reference sequence). Trimming removed 1 base at V and 0 bases at J, with 10 bases between. CDR3 size: 16 residues. The CDR3 here is CASSQGGVVAKNIQYF. The CDR3 DNA follows: TGTGCCAGCAGCCAAGGGGGTGTTGTAGCCAAAAACATTCAGTACTTC.

The chain recombines TRBV5-1 with TRBJ2-7; D uncertain. The CDR3 contains 14 residues. The germline V gene encodes CDR1 SGHRS and CDR2 YFSETQ. With 3 bases removed from V and 2 bases from J, the gap between germline ends came to 12 bases. As DNA, the CDR3 is TGCGCCAGCAGCTCCCTGACGGGCGCCTACGAGCAGTACTTC. Protein product: CASSSLTGAYEQYF.

The gene calls are TRBV5-1 and TRBJ2-4; TRBD2 agrees at 9 bases. Germline V CDR1 and CDR2: SGHRS, YFSETQ. The CDR3 loop spans 14 amino acids. J lost 5 bases, V lost 4 bases, and 4 bases had no gene match. Written as DNA, the CDR3 is TGCGCCAGCAGCGCGGGAGGGCCACAAAACATTCAGTACTTC. Protein: CASSAGGPQNIQYF.

The V call is TRBV20-1, the J call TRBJ2-4; TRBD2 aligns across 15 bases. V shed 6 bases and J 0 bases; nucleotides not matched to a gene: 15. Germline V gene lookup returns CDR1 DFQATT and CDR2 SNEGSKA (reference sequence). CDR3 size: 20 residues. This CDR3 is CSASPPLGLAGGLAKNIQYF. In DNA form, the CDR3 reads TGCAGTGCCTCGCCTCCCCTGGGACTAGCGGGGGGATTAGCCAAAAACATTCAGTACTTC.

A single count supports this clonotype. V usage is TRBV18 and J usage is TRBJ1-5; D not certain. V gave up 3 bases and J gave up 3 bases, with 12 bases separating them. The CDR3 covers 15 residues. Germline CDR1 is KGHSH and CDR2 is LQKENI. CDR3 nucleotide sequence: TGTGCCAGCTCACCGTTGGGCCAGAACAATCAGCCCCAGCATTTT. The encoded protein is CASSPLGQNNQPQHF. The whole variable domain, remainder taken from reference TRBV18 and TRBJ1-5, is NAGVMQNPRHLVRRRGQEARLRCSPMKGHSHVYWYRQLPEEGLKFMVYLQKENIIDESGMPKERFSAEFPKEGPSILRIQQVVRGDSAAYFCASSPLGQNNQPQHFGDGTRLSIL.

The chain recombines TRBV30 with TRBJ1-2, with no clear D. Germline loops: CDR1 GTSNPN, CDR2 SVGIG (reference sequence). The V end was cut by 0 bases, the J end by 4 bases, with 9 bases between. This CDR3 spans 13 amino acids. In DNA form, the CDR3 reads TGTGCCTGGAGTGTAAGGACCCTCTATGGCTACACCTTC. Translation gives CAWSVRTLYGYTF.

This chain connects TRBV27 to TRBJ2-5; perhaps TRBD2 as D (5 bases). Germline lookup yields CDR1 MNHEY and CDR2 SMNVEV (reference sequence). Trimming left V 5 bases short and J 5 bases short, with 15 bases between. The CDR3 is 14 residues long. CDR3 protein: CASSHRSRGETQYF. CDR3 coding DNA: TGTGCCAGCAGTCACAGATCAAGAGGGGAGACCCAGTACTTC.

The rearrangement joins TRBV28 to TRBJ1-2; 10 positions agree with TRBD1. Germline values: CDR1 MDHEN, CDR2 SYDVKM. The CDR3 is made up of 17 amino acids. V gave up 6 bases and J gave up 5 bases; unmatched junction bases: 15. CDR3 sequence reads: CASSSPRDRGRTYGYTF. In DNA, the CDR3 is TGTGCCAGCAGCTCCCCCCGAGACAGGGGGCGGACGTATGGCTACACCTTC.

J is TRBJ1-2 and V is TRBV7-9, with D uncertain. CDR1 SEHNR and CDR2 FQNEAQ come from the germline V gene (reference sequence). The CDR3 spans 12 residues. V dropped 5 bases and J dropped 8 bases, with 12 bases sitting between them. CDR3 amino acids: CASSPRPEGYTF. DNA of the CDR3: TGTGCCAGCAGCCCACGACCCGAGGGCTACACCTTC.

The V call is TRBV18, the J call TRBJ1-2; 8 bases match TRBD1. From germline, CDR1 is KGHSH and CDR2 LQKENI. After removal of 3 bases from V and 7 bases from J, the junction contained 4 bases not matched to a gene. The CDR3 is 13 residues long. The chain's CDR3 is CASSPGQGIGYTF. The CDR3 DNA sequence: TGTGCCAGCTCACCCGGACAGGGTATTGGCTACACCTTC.

Here the CDR3 DNA reads TGCAGCGTGTCCGGGACAGGGGAGCACTATGGCTACACCTTC. Translated: CSVSGTGEHYGYTF. V usage is TRBV29-1 and J usage is TRBJ1-2, with 10 bases fitting TRBD1. Germline V gene data show CDR1 as SQVTM and CDR2 as ANQGSEA. Trimming cost V 6 bases and J 3 bases; bases outside gene matches: 7. There are 14 residues in the CDR3.

This rearrangement joins TRBV9 to TRBJ2-7; D is ambiguous. The length of the CDR3 is 16 residues. CDR1 SGDLS and CDR2 YYNGEE come from the germline V gene. The V gene lost 0 bases and the J gene lost 1 base, with 14 bases spanning the gap. CDR3 in amino acids: CASSVASTVPSYEQYF. The DNA of the CDR3 is TGTGCCAGCAGCGTAGCTAGTACGGTTCCGTCCTACGAGCAGTACTTC.

This sequence joins TRBV24-1 and TRBJ2-5; D possibly matches TRBD1 or TRBD2 (5 bases each). V gave up 4 bases and J gave up 6 bases, with 11 bases separating them. Germline V gene lookup returns CDR1 KGHDR and CDR2 SFDVKD. This CDR3 region has 13 residues. DNA for the CDR3: TGTGCCACCAGTGAGGGGGTGGAAAAGACCCAGTACTTC. Residues: CATSEGVEKTQYF.

This CDR3 reads CASSDPRTGETQYF. In DNA, the CDR3 is TGTGCCAGCAGCGACCCCAGGACAGGGGAGACCCAGTACTTC. J is TRBJ2-5 and V is TRBV2, with TRBD1 matching over 8 bases. The CDR3 totals 14 residues. The V and J ends lost 6 bases and 5 bases, in that order; junction bases with no gene match: 8. CDR1 is SNHLY and CDR2 is FYNNEI in the germline V gene.

V is TRBV6-6 and J is TRBJ1-1; possible D gene TRBD1, 5 bases. CDR1 is MNHNY, CDR2 SVGAGI, per germline (reference sequence). This CDR3 has 13 amino acids. V was clipped by 7 bases and J by 6 bases, with 15 bases between them. The CDR3 sequence: CASKPGGRPEAFF. The CDR3 nucleotides are TGTGCCAGCAAACCCGGGGGTCGCCCTGAAGCTTTCTTT.

V and J are TRBV5-6 and TRBJ1-6; 7 bases map to TRBD1. The CDR3 consists of 17 residues. V lost 2 bases, J lost 2 bases, and 7 bases stayed unmatched. Germline V gives CDR1 SGHDT, CDR2 YYEEEE. The CDR3 nucleotides read TGTGCCAGCAGCTTCTTTCAGGGGGAGCCCTATAATTCACCCCTCCACTTT. As protein: CASSFFQGEPYNSPLHF.

In this sample, this clonotype turned up once. The chain employs TRBV1 and TRBJ1-1. TRBV1 is classified as a pseudogene. The CDR3 length is 15 residues. The DNA for the CDR3 is TGCACCAGCAGCCCATCGCGTGCGGACAACACTGAAGCTTTCTTT. Its protein product is CTSSPSRADNTEAFF.